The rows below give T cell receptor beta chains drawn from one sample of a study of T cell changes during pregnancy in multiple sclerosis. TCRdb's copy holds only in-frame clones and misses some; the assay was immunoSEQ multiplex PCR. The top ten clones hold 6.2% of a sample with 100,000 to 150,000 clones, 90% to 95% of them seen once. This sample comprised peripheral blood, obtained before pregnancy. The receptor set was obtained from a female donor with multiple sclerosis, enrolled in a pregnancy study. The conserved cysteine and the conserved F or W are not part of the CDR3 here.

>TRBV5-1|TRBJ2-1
ASSQGLEGNEQF
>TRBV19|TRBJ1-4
ASSVDGATNEKLF
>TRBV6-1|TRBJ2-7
ASSRQGLEQY
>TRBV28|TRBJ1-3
ASSGWTGAGNTIY
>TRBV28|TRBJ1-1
ASMTGYMNTEAF
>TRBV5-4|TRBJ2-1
ASSLRQNNEQF
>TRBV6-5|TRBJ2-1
ASSSNRAGGNNEQF
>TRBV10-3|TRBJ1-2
AISGDRNYGYT
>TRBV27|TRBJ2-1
ASSSEGQPYNEQF
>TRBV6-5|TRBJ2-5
ATTGARQETQY
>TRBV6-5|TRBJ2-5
ASSGGGETQY
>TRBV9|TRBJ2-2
ASSARTGLGRELF
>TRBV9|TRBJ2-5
ASSTHDRGQTQY
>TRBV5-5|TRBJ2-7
ASSWTSGRYEQY
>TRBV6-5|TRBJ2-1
ASSVGQGVVEQF
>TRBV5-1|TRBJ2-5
ASSLAGGEFGTQY
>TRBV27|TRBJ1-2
ASSQWGGAANYGYT
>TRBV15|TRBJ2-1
ATRGVPGLAGGKNEQF
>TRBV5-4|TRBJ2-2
ASSVAGWDTGELF
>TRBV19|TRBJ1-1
ASSARDSRNTEAF
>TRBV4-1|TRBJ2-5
ASSQDEKPGTTDPPTQY
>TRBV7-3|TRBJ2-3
ASSPRGLAGTGTDTQY
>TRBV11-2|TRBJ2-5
ASSSGLAGVQETQY
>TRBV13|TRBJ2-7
ASSFRDRGFGGEQY
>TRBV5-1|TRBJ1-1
ASSFGGTGAEAF
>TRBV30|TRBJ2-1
AWSVRREQF
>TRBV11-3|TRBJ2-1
AMLRGGSYNEQF
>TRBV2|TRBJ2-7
ASNRQSSSYEQY
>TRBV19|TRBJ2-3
ASSADRDTSTDTQY
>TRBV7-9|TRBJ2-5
ASVRLGTPAQETQY
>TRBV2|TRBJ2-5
ASSENRVGETQY
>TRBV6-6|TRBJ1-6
ASSYSGGFFPSPLH
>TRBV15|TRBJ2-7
ATSRDLGGFEQY
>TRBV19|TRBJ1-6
ATKPGQLNSPLH
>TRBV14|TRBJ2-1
ASSHLGQGGGEQF
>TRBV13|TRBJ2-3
ASSFPAGATDTQY
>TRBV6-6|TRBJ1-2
ASSTPNQGRNYGYT
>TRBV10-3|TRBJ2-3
AISVGSGGPTGGDTQY
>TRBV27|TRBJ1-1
ASSRYTSLERVTEAF
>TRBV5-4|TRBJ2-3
ASSDPRRDSRKTDTQY
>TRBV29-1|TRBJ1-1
SVADRANTEAF
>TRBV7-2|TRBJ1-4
ASSPTGGREKLF
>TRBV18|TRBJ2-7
ASGSSYEQY
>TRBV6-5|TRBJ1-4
ASSPTGRHEKLF
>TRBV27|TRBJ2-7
ASSLSRGGEQY
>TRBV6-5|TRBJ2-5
ASSPVVWETQY
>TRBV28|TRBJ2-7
ASSSPAGTGSYEQY
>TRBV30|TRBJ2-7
ACVKTGTGTYEQY
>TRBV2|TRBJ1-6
ASSRDRVKNSPLH
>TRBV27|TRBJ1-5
ASRTGTGGSYSNQPQH
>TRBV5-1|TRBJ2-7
ASSLADRAHEQY
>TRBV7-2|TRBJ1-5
ASSLRQSYNQPQH
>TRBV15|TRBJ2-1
ATSREAISVNEQF
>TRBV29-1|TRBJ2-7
SVEDRAGTSGPGEQY
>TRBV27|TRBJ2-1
ASTPTPGQGAANEQF